Sequencing of this T cell receptor beta chain was carried out in a study of CD4 T cells in relation to SARS-CoV-2 and coronaviruses. Looking at the study overall: The restricting HLA molecule for shared crossreactive spike epitopes was mapped.

Points from the study as a whole: Culture-expanded clones reflect memory recall rather than primary priming during culture. Samples before the pandemic and after infection were not matched within any donor.

Naive and memory CD4+ T cell DNA was deep-sequenced without culture. Sequenced by immunoSEQ multiplex PCR; TCRdb stores in-frame clones only, minus some. The sample holds about 56,000 clones; 92% are singletons and the top ten take approximately 0.4%. Germline values: CDR1 SGDLS, CDR2 YYNGEE. The CDR3 length is 16 residues. With V trimmed by 0 bases and J by 3 bases, 5 bases remained unmatched. On this clone itself: Its cognate antigen is unknown.

The material sequenced was naive CD4+ T cells from PBMCs. Subset here: naive CD4+ T cells isolated by negative enrichment. The chain recombines TRBV9 with TRBJ2-7; 11 positions agree with TRBD1. The TCR was taken from an adult with COVID-19. In DNA form, the CDR3 reads TGTGCCAGCAGCGTAGAACCCGGGACAGGGGGCTACGAGCAGTACTTC. It is translated as CASSVEPGTGGYEQYF. Full variable domain (outside the CDR3, taken from reference TRBV9 and TRBJ2-7): DSGVTQTPKHLITATGQRVTLRCSPRSGDLSVYWYQQSLDQGLQFLIQYYNGEERAKGNILERFSAQQFPDLHSELNLSSLELGDSALYFCASSVEPGTGGYEQYFGPGTRLTVT.